This TCR beta chain comes out of a study of CD8 T cells in ankylosing spondylitis. Study-wide results and caveats: Clones tied to disease were said to be significantly enriched in matched ankylosing spondylitis synovial fluid. Disease-linked clones were CD8+ and relatively rare in peripheral blood. Reactive arthritis synovial fluid and blood previously showed some of these motif variants. Ankylosing spondylitis blood appeared to be characterized by a TCR beta motif of several highly homologous variants.

Construction of TCR beta libraries was performed using quantitative 5'-RACE with molecular barcodes. One entry per CDR3 protein results from TCRdb running MiXCR on the 5' RACE reads. The data show about 220,000 distinct CDR3 sequences, approximately 16% seen once. This clonotype was seen a handful of times. Antigen: not known. The CDR3 loop spans 17 amino acids. CDR1 KGHSH and CDR2 LQKENI come from the germline V gene. Deletions cut 0 bases from V and 5 bases from J, with 19 bases between. The receptor was derived from a male donor with ankylosing spondylitis. Sequencing was performed on blood, either unsorted or a sorted T cell fraction (not recorded which). The chain couples TRBV18 to TRBJ2-5; D call uncertain. This CDR3 reads CASSPPAVADGAETQYF. The CDR3 nucleotides read TGTGCCAGCTCACCACCGGCAGTGGCAGATGGAGCGGAGACCCAGTACTTC.